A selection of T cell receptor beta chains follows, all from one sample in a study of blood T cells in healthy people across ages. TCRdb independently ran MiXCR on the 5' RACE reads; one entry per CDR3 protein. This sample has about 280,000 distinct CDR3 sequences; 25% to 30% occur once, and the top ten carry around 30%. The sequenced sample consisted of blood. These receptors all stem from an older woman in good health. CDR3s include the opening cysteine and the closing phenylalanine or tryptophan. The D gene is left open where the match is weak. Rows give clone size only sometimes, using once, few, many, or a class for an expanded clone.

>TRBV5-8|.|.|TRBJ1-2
TGTGCCAGCAGCTTGGCGCAGGGAGTGTATGGCTACACCTTC
CASSLAQGVYGYTF
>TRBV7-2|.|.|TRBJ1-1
TGTGCCAGCAGCTCGAACAGGGCTAACGCTGAAGCTTTCTTT
CASSSNRANAEAFF
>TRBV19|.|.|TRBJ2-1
TGTGCCAGTAGTAGACGGGACATCTCTGCTGAGCAGTTCTTC
CASSRRDISAEQFF
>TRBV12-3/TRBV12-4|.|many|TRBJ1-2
TGTGCCAGCAGTCCGGGACCGGCGCCTCCCTGGCCATATGGCTACACCTTC
CASSPGPAPPWPYGYTF
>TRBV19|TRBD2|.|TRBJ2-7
TGTGCCAGTAGTGCGGGAGTTGGATTTTCCAGCCACGAGCAGTACTTC
CASSAGVGFSSHEQYF
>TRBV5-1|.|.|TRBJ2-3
TGCGCCAGCAGCGACGGGACTTCTAGCACAGATACGCAGTATTTT
CASSDGTSSTDTQYF
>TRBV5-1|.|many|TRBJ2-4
TGCGCCAGCAGCCCGAGGGGGTCCACGGCGGGAGCCAAAAACATTCAGTACTTC
CASSPRGSTAGAKNIQYF
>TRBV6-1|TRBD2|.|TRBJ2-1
TGTGCCAGCAGCCGACTAGCGGGAGACTACAATGAGCAGTTCTTC
CASSRLAGDYNEQFF
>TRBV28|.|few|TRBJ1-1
TGTGCCAGCAGTCTCGATCGGTGGGGTGATAGCACTGAAGCTTTCTTT
CASSLDRWGDSTEAFF
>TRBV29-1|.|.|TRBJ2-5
TGCAGCGTTGGCTATAGGAGGTTCGAGACCCAGTACTTC
CSVGYRRFETQYF
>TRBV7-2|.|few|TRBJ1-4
TGTGCCAGCAGCTCGGGGTCTCAGGAAAAACTGTTTTTT
CASSSGSQEKLFF
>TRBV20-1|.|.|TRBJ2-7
TGCAGTGCCTATTCCGACGGATCCTACGAGCAGTACTTC
CSAYSDGSYEQYF
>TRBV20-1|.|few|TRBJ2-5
TGCAGTGCTGGGATGGGGGGCGGGAACAAAGAGACCCAGTACTTC
CSAGMGGGNKETQYF
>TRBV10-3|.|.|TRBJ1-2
TGTGCCATCAGTGAACAGGGTTCTTACTATGGTTACACCTTC
CAISEQGSYYGYTF
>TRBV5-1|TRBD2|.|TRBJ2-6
TGCGCCAGCAGCACGGGACTAGCGGGAGTCGGGGCCAACGTCCTGACTTTC
CASSTGLAGVGANVLTF
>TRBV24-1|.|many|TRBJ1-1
TGTGCCACTGTGGACGCCGAGGGTACTGAAGCTTTCTTT
CATVDAEGTEAFF
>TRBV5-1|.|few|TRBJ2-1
TGCGCCAGCAGCTTGGAATCCGGTGGGAACAGGGTAGGCTCCTACAATGAGCAGTTCTTC
CASSLESGGNRVGSYNEQFF
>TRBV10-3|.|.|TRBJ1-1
TGTGCCATCAGCTTCGGGAACACTGAAGCTTTCTTT
CAISFGNTEAFF
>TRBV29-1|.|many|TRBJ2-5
TGCAGCGTCGTCATCGGGACAAAGAAGAAGACCCAGTACTTC
CSVVIGTKKKTQYF
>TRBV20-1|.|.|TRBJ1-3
TGCAGTGCTACTCGGGGGGCCGAAAACACCATATATTTT
CSATRGAENTIYF
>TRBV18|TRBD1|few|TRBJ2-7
TGTGCCAGCTCACCTTATTCGGGACAGGGCCCAATTTCCTCCTACGAGCAGTACTTC
CASSPYSGQGPISSYEQYF
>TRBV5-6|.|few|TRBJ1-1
TGTGCCAGCAGCTCCGCCGGGGTTACTGAAGCTTTCTTT
CASSSAGVTEAFF
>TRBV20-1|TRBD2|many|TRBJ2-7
TGCAGTGCACTAGCGGGCTCCTACGAGCAGTACTTC
CSALAGSYEQYF
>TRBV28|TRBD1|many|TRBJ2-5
TGTGCCAGCAGCCCACAGGGGGGCCAAGAGACCCAGTACTTC
CASSPQGGQETQYF
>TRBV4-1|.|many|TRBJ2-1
TGCGCCAGCAGCCAGAGTGGGGGGAAGGACTTGTACAATGAGCAGTTCTTC
CASSQSGGKDLYNEQFF
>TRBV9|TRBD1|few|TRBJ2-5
TGTGCCAGCAGCGCGACAGGGACCCAAGAGACCCAGTACTTC
CASSATGTQETQYF
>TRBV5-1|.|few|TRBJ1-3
TGCGCCAGCAGCTTGGAATATTTAGTGAGCTCTGGAAACACCATATATTTT
CASSLEYLVSSGNTIYF
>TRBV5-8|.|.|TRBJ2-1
TGTGCCAGCAGCCAAGGACAAGTCGGGCACAATGAGCAGTTCTTC
CASSQGQVGHNEQFF
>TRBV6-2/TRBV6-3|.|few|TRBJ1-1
TGTGCCAGCAGTTACCAGCAAGTGGGGAACACTGAAGCTTTCTTT
CASSYQQVGNTEAFF
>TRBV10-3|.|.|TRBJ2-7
TGTGCCATCAGTGAGTCGGGGGGAGCTTGGGAGCAGTACTTC
CAISESGGAWEQYF
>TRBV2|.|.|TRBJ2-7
TGTGCCTCAACCGGACAGCGCGCCTACGAGCAGTACTTC
CASTGQRAYEQYF
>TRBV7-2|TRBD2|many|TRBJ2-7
TGTGCCAGCGGACTAGCGGGAGACGAGCAGTACTTC
CASGLAGDEQYF
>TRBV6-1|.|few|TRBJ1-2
TGTGCCAGCAGCCCGAACAGGGATGGCTACACCTTC
CASSPNRDGYTF
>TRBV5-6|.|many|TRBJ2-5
TGTGCCAGCAGCTCGTGGGGCCCCTCGACGTACCAAGAGACCCAGTACTTC
CASSSWGPSTYQETQYF
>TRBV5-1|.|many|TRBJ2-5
TGCGCCAGCAGCTACCAAGAGACCCAGTACTTC
CASSYQETQYF
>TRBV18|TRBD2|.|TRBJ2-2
TGTGCCAGCTCACCACGGTCTAGCGGGAACACCGGGGAGCTGTTTTTT
CASSPRSSGNTGELFF
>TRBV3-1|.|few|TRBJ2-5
TGTGCCAGCAGCCAAGGGACAGCAGACGACGAGACCCAGTACTTC
CASSQGTADDETQYF
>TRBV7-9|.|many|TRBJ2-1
TGTGCCAGCAACTTAAAGCGGGTAGGAGACAATGAGCAGTTCTTC
CASNLKRVGDNEQFF
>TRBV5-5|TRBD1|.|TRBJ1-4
TGTGCCAGCAGCTCGTCGACAGGGACTAATGAAAAACTGTTTTTT
CASSSSTGTNEKLFF
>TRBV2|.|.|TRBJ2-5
TGTGCCAGCAGTGATCCCCGTGGGCGAGAGACCCAGTACTTC
CASSDPRGRETQYF
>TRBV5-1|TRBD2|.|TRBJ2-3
TGCGCCAGCGCGACAGCGGGAGTTCGAGATACGCAGTCTTTT
CASATAGVRDTQSF
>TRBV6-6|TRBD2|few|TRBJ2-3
TGTGCCAGCAGTTACGCAAGAGCGGGGAGCACAGATACGCAGTATTTT
CASSYARAGSTDTQYF
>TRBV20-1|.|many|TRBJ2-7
TGCAGTGCTGACCCGGGACAACGCGAGCAGTACTTC
CSADPGQREQYF
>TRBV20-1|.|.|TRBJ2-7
TGCAGTGCTGCCCTGGGGGGGCGTATTAGCGAGCAGTACTTC
CSAALGGRISEQYF
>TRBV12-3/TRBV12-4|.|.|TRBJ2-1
TGTGCCAGCACCTCCCCGAACTACAATGAGCAGTTCTTC
CASTSPNYNEQFF
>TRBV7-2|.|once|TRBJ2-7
TGTGCCAGCAGCTTAACGCCAGGGATTCAGTACTTC
CASSLTPGIQYF
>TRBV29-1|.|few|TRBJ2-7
TGCAGCGTTTTCGAGGGGTCCCACGAGCAGTACTTC
CSVFEGSHEQYF
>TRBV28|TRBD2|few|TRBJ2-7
TGTGCCAGCAGTCTTTATTCTAGCGGGAGGTACGAGCAGTACTTC
CASSLYSSGRYEQYF
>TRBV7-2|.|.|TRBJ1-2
TGTGCCAGCAGCTTCGGGGCAGGGGCGCTTGGCTACACCTTC
CASSFGAGALGYTF
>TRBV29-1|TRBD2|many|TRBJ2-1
TGCAGCTACGCCAAGCGGGAGGGTGGGAATGAGCAGTTTTTC
CSYAKREGGNEQFF
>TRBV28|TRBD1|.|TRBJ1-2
TGTGCCAGCAGTTTCGCCGACAGGGGGCTTGGCTACACCTTC
CASSFADRGLGYTF
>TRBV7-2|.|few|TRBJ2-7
TGTGCCAGCAGCGCAAGACAGAGGAGCTCCTACGAGCAGTACTTC
CASSARQRSSYEQYF
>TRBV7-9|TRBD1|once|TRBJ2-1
TGTGCCAGCAGCCCGGAACTGGGGCAGGGGGCCAACAATGAGCAGTTCTTC
CASSPELGQGANNEQFF